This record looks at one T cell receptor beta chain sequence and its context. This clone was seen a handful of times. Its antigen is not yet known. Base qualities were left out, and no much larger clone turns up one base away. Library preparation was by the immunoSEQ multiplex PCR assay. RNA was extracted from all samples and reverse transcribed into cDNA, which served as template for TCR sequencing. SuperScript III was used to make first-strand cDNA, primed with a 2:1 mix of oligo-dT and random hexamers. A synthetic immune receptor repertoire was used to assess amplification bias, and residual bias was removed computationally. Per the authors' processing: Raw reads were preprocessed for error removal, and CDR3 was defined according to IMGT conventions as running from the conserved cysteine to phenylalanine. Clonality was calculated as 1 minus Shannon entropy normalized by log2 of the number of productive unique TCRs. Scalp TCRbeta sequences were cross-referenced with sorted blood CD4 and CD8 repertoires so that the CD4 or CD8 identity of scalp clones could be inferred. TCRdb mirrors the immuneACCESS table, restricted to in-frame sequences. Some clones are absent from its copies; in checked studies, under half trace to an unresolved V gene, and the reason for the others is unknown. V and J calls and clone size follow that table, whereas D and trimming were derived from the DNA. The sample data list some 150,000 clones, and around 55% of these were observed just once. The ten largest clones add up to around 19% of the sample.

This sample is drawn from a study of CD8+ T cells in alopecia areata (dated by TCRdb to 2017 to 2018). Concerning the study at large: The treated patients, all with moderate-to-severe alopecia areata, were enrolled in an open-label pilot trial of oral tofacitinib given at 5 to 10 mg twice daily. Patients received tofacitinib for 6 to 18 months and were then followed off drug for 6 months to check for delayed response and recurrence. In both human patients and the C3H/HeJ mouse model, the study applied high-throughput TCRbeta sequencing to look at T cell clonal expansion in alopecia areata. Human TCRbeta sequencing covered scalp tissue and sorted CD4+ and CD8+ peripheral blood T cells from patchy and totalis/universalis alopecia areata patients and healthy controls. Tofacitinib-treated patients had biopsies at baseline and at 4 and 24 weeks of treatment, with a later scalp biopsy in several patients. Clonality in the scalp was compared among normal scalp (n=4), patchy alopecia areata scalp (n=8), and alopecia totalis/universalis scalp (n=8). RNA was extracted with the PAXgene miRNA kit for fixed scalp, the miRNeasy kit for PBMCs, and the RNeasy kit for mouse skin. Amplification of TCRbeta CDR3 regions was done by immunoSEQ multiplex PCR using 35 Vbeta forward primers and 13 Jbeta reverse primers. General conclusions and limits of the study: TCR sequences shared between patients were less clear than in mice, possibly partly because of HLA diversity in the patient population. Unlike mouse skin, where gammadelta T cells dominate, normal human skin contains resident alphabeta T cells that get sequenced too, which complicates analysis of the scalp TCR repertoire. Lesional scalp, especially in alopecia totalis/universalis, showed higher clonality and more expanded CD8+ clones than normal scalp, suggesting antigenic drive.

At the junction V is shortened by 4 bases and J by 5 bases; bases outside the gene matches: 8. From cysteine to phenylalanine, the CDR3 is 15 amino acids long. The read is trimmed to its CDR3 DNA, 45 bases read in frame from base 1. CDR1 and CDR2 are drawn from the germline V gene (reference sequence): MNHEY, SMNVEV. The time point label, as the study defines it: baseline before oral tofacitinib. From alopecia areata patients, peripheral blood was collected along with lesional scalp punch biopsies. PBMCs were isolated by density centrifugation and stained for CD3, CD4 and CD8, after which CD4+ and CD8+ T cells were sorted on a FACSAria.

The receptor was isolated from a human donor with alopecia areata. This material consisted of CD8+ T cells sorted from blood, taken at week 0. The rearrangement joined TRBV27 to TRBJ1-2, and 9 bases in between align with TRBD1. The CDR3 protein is CASSSLQGARYGYTF. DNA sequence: TGTGCCAGCAGTTCCCTACAGGGGGCTCGGTATGGCTACACCTTC.